This T cell receptor (beta chain) was retrieved from a study of Ad26.COV2.S vaccination and SARS-CoV-2 variants. Per germline, CDR1 MNHNY and CDR2 SVGAGI (reference sequence). Trimming shortened V by 5 bases and J by 0 bases, and 8 bases separated the two germline ends. CDR3 length: 14 amino acids. Stated treatment: approximately 18 received Ad26.COV2.S at low or high dose, single or two shots; a few received placebo; per-sample allocation not given. Day 63 following the first vaccine or placebo injection was when the samples were taken. Whoever gave the sample was an adult aged 18-55 years in Boston. Vaccination used an Ad26 vector expressing Wuhan-strain SARS-CoV-2 spike. Only in-frame clones appear in the TCRdb table, and some are missing; sequencing was by immunoSEQ multiplex PCR. The sample consists of about 680,000 clones, approximately 88% of them appearing once.

The chain is built from TRBV6-6 and TRBJ1-3, with D hard to call. This sample comprised peripheral blood, obtained in a trial of Ad26.COV2.S vaccine versus placebo. The sequence came from a person between 18 and 65 years old who received the Ad26.COV2.S COVID-19 vaccine or a placebo. CDR3 amino acids: CASSQASSGNTIYF. CDR3 bases: TGTGCCAGCAGTCAGGCGAGCTCTGGAAACACCATATATTTT.